The T cell receptor (beta chain) under discussion was sequenced for a study of blood T cell repertoires in COVID-19. Sequencing used immunoSEQ multiplex PCR; TCRdb keeps in-frame clones, though not all of them. The sample holds around 370,000 clones, 90% seen once. Trimming removed 1 base at V and 3 bases at J, with 19 bases between. The CDR3 is 17 residues long. The germline V gene has CDR1 SGHVS and CDR2 FQNEAQ. The origin of this receptor is a man aged 18 to 29 with active or convalescent COVID-19. The chain employs TRBV7-8 and TRBJ2-7; D perhaps matches TRBD1 (7 bases). The source material was peripheral blood. For the CDR3, the DNA is TGTGCCAGCAGCTTAGTACGCGGGACAGACAAAATCTACGAGCAGTACTTC. Translating it yields CASSLVRGTDKIYEQYF.